One and the same sample provided the 8 T cell receptor beta chains below, sequenced in a study of cytomegalovirus exposure and HLA in healthy donors. Primers: 60 Vbeta forward and 13 Jbeta reverse. Only in-frame clones appear in the TCRdb table, and some are missing; sequencing was by immunoSEQ multiplex PCR. Of under 95,000 clones in the sample, 60% to 85% were seen once. The sample was PBMCs. The receptors derive from a male donor in good health and CMV-seronegative.

There are a few counts of this clone. The chain has TRBV9 and TRBJ2-5, with D perhaps TRBD2 (6 bases). Germline V lookup: CDR1 SGDLS, CDR2 YYNGEE. The V gene lost 0 bases and the J gene lost 3 bases, with 12 bases spanning the gap. The CDR3 totals 15 residues. CDR3 DNA sequence: TGTGCCAGCAGCGTAGACGCGGGGCAGAAAGAGACCCAGTACTTC. Its translation is CASSVDAGQKETQYF.

The chain has TRBV15 and TRBJ2-7; 8 bases line up with TRBD2. Germline-derived CDR1 and CDR2 are LNHNV and YYDKDF (reference sequence). The CDR3 runs to 14 residues. The ends lost 0 bases at V and 5 bases at J; junction bases unmatched: 3. CDR3 nucleotides: TGTGCCACCAGCAGAGAATTAGCGGGGAACGAGCAGTACTTC. Protein product: CATSRELAGNEQYF.

This chain uses TRBV19 with TRBJ1-5; D uncertain. V lost 5 bases and J 5 bases, leaving 10 bases between the germline ends. The germline gives CDR1 LNHDA, CDR2 SQIVND (reference sequence). CDR3 length equals 13 residues. The CDR3 loop is CASSRQMDQPQHF. In DNA form, the CDR3 reads TGTGCCAGTAGTCGCCAGATGGATCAGCCCCAGCATTTT.

The chain couples TRBV6-1 to TRBJ2-3; 11 nucleotides align to TRBD1. The CDR3 consists of 16 residues. The germline gives CDR1 MNHNS, CDR2 SASEGT. V shed 2 bases, J shed 7 bases, and the junction held 8 bases outside the gene matches. The CDR3 sequence is CASSERTGGVLNTQYF. CDR3 nucleotide sequence: TGTGCCAGCAGTGAAAGGACAGGGGGCGTATTGAATACGCAGTATTTT.

This sequence joins TRBV6-4 and TRBJ1-2, with TRBD1 matching over 7 bases. The CDR3 runs to 15 residues. From germline, CDR1 is MRHNA and CDR2 SNTAGT. The trim removed 4 bases at V and 1 base at J, leaving 6 bases unmatched. The CDR3 sequence is CASSARQGLNYGYTF. CDR3 coding DNA: TGTGCCAGCAGTGCCAGACAGGGACTTAACTATGGCTACACCTTC.

This clone occurred once. This chain connects TRBV7-2 to TRBJ1-2; tentative D call: TRBD1 (5 bases). This CDR3 is 12 amino acids long. Trimming removed 4 bases from V and 5 bases from J, with 8 bases in between. Germline CDR1 SGHTA, CDR2 FQGNSA. The CDR3 DNA reads as TGTGCCAGCAGCTCGACAGATTATGGCTACACCTTC. Translated: CASSSTDYGYTF.

Comments on this clone: One junction end disagrees with the germline gene, perhaps due to a read error. Other nucleotide sequences in the sample specify the same CDR3. The CDR3 nucleotides are TGTGCCAGCCTCGGGACTAGCGGGTCCGGGGAGCTGTTTTTC. Translation gives CASLGTSGSGELFF. The chain is built from TRBV2 and TRBJ2-2; 12 nucleotides align to TRBD2. The CDR3 is 14 residues long. From germline, CDR1 is SNHLY and CDR2 FYNNEI. Using reference TRBV2 and TRBJ2-2 for the parts outside the CDR3, the full variable domain is EPEVTQTPSHQVTQMGQEVILRCVPISNHLYFYWYRQILGQKVEFLVSFYNNEISEKSEIFDDQFSVERPDGSNFTLKIRSTKLEDSAMYFCASLGTSGSGELFFGEGSRLTVL.

This chain uses TRBV2 with TRBJ2-1; D perhaps matches TRBD2 (5 bases). Trimming took 6 bases from V and 10 from J, leaving 13 bases between them. CDR3 length equals 12 residues. Looked up from germline, CDR1 is SNHLY and CDR2 is FYNNEI. CDR3 residues: CASRILASEQFF. The CDR3 DNA reads as TGTGCCAGCAGGATCCTAGCAAGCGAGCAGTTCTTC.